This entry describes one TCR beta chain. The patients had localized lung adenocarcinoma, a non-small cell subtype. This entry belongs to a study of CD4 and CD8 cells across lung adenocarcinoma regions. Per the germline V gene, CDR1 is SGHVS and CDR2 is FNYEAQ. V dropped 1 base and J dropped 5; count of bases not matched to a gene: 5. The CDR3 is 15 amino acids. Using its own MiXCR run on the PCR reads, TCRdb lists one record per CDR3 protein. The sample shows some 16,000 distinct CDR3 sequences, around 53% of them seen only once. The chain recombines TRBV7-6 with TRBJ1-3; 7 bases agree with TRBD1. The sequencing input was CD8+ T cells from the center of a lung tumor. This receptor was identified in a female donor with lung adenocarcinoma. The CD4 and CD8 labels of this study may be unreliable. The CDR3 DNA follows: TGTGCCAGCAGCTTAGAGACAGGGTTTCGAAACACCATATATTTT. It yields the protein CASSLETGFRNTIYF.